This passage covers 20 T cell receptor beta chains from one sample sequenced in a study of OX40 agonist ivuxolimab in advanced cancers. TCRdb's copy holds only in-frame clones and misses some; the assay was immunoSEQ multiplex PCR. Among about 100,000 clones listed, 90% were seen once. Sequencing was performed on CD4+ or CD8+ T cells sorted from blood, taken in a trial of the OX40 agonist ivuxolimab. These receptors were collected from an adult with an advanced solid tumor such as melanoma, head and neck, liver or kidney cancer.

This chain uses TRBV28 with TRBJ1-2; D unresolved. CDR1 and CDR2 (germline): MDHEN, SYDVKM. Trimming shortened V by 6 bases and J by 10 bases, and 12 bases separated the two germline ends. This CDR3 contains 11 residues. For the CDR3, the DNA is TGTGCCAGCAGATTCAACCTCTACTACACCTTC. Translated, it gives CASRFNLYYTF.

CDR3 amino acids: CASSPEGTSGYNEQFF. CDR3 coding DNA: TGTGCCAGCAGCCCCGAAGGGACTAGCGGCTACAATGAGCAGTTCTTC. This chain links TRBV7-3 with TRBJ2-1, with TRBD2 identical over 11 bases. Looked up from germline, CDR1 is SGHTA and CDR2 is FQGTGA. This CDR3 is 16 amino acids long. Unmatched junction bases numbered 6, after V lost 5 bases and J lost 3 bases.

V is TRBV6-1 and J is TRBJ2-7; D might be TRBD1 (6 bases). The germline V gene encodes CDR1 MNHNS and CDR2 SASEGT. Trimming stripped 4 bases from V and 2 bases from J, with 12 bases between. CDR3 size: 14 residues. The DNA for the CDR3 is TGTGCCAGCAGTGCCAGGGGTTTCACCTACGAGCAGTACTTC. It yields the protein CASSARGFTYEQYF.

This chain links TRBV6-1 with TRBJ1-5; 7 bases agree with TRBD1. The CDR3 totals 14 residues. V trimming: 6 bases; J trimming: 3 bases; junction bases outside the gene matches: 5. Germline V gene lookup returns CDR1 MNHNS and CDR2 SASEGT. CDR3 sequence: CASRGTAYNQPQHF. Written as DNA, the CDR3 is TGTGCCAGCAGGGGGACAGCCTACAATCAGCCCCAGCATTTT.

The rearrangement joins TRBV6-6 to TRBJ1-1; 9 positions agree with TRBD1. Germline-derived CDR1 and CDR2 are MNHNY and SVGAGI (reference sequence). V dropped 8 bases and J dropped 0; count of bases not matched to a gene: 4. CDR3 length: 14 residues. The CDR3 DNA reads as TGTGCCAGCGACAGGGGGGCTATGAACACTGAAGCTTTCTTT. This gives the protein CASDRGAMNTEAFF.

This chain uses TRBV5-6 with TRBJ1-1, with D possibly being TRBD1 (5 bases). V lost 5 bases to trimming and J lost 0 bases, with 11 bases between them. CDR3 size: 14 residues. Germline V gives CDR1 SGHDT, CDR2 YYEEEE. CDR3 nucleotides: TGTGCCAGCAGTCGGGGGAAAATGAACACTGAAGCTTTCTTT. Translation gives CASSRGKMNTEAFF. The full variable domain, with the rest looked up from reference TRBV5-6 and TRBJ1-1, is DAGVTQSPTHLIKTRGQQVTLRCSPKSGHDTVSWYQQALGQGPQFIFQYYEEEERQRGNFPDRFSGHQFPNYSSELNVNALLLGDSALYLCASSRGKMNTEAFFGQGTRLTVV.

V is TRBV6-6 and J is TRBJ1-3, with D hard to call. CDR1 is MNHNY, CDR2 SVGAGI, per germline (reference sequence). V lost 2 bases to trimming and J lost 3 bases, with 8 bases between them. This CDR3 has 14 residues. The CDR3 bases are TGTGCCAGCAGTTACGAGACGGGTGGAAACACCATATATTTT. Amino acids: CASSYETGGNTIYF.

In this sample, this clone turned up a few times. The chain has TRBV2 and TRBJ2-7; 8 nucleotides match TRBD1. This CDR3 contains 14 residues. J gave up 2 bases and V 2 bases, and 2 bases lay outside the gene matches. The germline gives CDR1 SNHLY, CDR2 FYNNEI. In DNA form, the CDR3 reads TGTGCCAGCAGTGAAACGGGACAGGCCTACGAGCAGTACTTC. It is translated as CASSETGQAYEQYF.

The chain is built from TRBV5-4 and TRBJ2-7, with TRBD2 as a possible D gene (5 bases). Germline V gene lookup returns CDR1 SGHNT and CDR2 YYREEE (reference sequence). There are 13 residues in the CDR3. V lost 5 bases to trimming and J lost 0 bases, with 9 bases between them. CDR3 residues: CASSPRGSYEQYF. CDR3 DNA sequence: TGTGCCAGCAGTCCACGGGGCTCCTACGAGCAGTACTTC.

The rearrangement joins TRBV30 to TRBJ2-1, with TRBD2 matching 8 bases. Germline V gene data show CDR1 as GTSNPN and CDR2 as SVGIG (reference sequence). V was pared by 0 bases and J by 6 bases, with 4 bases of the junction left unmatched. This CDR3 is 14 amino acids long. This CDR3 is CAWSVGLAGNEQFF. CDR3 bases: TGTGCCTGGAGTGTCGGCCTAGCGGGCAATGAGCAGTTCTTC.

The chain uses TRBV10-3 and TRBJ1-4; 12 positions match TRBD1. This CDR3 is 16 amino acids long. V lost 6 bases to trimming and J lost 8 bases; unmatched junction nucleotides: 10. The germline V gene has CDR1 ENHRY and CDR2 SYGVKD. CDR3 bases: TGTGCCATCAGCGATCCGGGACAGGGGGCAGGGGAAAAACTGTTTTTT. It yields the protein CAISDPGQGAGEKLFF.

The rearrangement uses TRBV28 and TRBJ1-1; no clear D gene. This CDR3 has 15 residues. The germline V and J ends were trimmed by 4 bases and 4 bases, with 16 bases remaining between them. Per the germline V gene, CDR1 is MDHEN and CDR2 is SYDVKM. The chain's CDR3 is CASSYRRNRITEAFF. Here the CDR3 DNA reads TGTGCCAGCAGTTACCGAAGGAACCGGATCACTGAAGCTTTCTTT.

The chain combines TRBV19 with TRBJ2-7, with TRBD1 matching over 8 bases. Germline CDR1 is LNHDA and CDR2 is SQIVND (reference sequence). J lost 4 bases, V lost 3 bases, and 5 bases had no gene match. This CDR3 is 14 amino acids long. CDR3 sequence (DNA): TGTGCCAGTAGTATGCCAGGGGGCTGGTACGAGCAGTACTTC. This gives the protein CASSMPGGWYEQYF.

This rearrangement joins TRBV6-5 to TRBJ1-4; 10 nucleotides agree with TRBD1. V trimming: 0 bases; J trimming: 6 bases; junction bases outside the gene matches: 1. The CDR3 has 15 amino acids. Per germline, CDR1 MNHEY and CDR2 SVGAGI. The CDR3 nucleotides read TGTGCCAGCAGTTACTCTGGGACAGGGGATGAAAAACTGTTTTTT. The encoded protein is CASSYSGTGDEKLFF.

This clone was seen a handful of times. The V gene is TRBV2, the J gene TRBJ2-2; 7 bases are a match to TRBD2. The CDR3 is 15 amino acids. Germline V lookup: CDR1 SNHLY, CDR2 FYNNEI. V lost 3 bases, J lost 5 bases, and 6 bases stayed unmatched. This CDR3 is CASSEVAGVTGELFF. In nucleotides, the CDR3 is TGTGCCAGCAGTGAGGTGGCGGGGGTAACCGGGGAGCTGTTTTTT.

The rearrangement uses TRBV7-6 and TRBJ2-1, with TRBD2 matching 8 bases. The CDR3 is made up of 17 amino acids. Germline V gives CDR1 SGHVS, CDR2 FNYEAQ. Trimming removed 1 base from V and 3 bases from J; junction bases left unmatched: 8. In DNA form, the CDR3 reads TGTGCCAGCAGCTTAGTGGGGACTAGACGGGACTACAATGAGCAGTTCTTC. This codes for CASSLVGTRRDYNEQFF.

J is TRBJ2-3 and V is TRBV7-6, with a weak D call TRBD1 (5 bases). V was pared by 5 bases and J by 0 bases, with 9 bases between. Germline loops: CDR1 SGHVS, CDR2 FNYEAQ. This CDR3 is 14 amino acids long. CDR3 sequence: CASSQGPSTDTQYF. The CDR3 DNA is TGTGCCAGCAGCCAGGGTCCTAGCACAGATACGCAGTATTTT. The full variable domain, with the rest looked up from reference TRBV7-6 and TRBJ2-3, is GAGVSQSPRYKVTKRGQDVALRCDPISGHVSLYWYRQALGQGPEFLTYFNYEAQQDKSGLPNDRFSAERPEGSISTLTIQRTEQRDSAMYRCASSQGPSTDTQYFGPGTRLTVL.

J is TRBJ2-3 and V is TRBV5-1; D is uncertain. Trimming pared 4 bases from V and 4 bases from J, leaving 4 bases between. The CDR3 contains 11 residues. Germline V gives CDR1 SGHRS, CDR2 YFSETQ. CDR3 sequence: CASSESDTQYF. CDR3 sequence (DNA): TGCGCCAGCAGCGAATCAGATACGCAGTATTTT.

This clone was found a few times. CDR3 protein: CASSYDESPGNTIYF. The CDR3 region has the DNA TGTGCCAGCAGTTACGACGAAAGCCCAGGAAACACCATATATTTT. This chain uses TRBV6-5 with TRBJ1-3; D remains unclear. The length of the CDR3 is 15 residues. The V and J ends lost 2 bases and 4 bases respectively, with 12 bases between them. CDR1 is MNHEY, CDR2 SVGAGI, per germline.

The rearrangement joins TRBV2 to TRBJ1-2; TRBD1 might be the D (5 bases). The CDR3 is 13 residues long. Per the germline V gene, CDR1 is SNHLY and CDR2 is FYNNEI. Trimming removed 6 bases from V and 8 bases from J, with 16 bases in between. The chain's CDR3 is CASRGTTLSGYTF. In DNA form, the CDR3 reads TGTGCCAGCAGGGGGACCACCCTATCCGGCTACACCTTC.